Reported below is one T cell receptor beta chain. Its antigen is still unknown. One junction end does not reproduce the germline sequence, and a read error may be involved. These data are taken from a study of cytomegalovirus exposure and HLA in healthy donors. Study-level results: Owing to their indistinguishability, certain V segments, notably TRBV6-2 and TRBV6-3, were excluded.

CDR3 length: 13 amino acids. From germline, CDR1 is SEHNR and CDR2 FQNEAQ (reference sequence). With 60 Vbeta and 13 Jbeta primers, the PCR was carried out. Only in-frame clones appear in the TCRdb table, and some are missing; sequencing was by immunoSEQ multiplex PCR. Of 210,000 or so clones listed, 60% to 85% are singletons. The chain is built from TRBV7-9 and TRBJ1-1; D not resolved. Sequencing was done on a sample of PBMCs. The sequence derives from a middle-aged man in good health and CMV-seronegative. The CDR3 nucleotides read TGTTCCAGCAGTTCTACCATGAACACTGAAGCTTTCTTT. It translates to CSSSSTMNTEAFF.